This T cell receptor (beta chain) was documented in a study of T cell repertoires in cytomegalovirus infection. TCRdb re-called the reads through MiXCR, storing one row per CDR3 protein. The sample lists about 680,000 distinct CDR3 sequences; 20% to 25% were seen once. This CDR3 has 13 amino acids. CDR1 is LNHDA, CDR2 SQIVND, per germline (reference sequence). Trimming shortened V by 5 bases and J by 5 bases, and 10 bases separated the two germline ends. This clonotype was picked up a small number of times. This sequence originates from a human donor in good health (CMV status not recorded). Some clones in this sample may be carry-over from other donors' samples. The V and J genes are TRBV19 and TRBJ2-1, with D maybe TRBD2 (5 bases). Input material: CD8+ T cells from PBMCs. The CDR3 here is CASSARGDNEQFF. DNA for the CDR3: TGTGCCAGTAGTGCCCGGGGTGACAATGAGCAGTTCTTC.